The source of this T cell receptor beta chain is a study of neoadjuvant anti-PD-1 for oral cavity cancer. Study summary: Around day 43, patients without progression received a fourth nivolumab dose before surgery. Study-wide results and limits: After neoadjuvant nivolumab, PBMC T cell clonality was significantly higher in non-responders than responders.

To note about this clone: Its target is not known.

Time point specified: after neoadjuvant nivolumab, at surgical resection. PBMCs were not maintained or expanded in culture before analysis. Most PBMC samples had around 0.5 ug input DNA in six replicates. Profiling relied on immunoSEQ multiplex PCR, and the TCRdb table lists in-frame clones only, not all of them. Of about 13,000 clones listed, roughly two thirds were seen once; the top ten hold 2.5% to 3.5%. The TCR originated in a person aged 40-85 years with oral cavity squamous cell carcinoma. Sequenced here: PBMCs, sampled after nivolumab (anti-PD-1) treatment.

The DNA of the CDR3 is TGTGCCACCAGCAGAGATCGGGGACAAACAGGGTTAGGGTCTGGAAACACCATATATTTT. The encoded protein is CATSRDRGQTGLGSGNTIYF. The chain couples TRBV15 to TRBJ1-3; a weak D match, TRBD1 (6 bases). The CDR3 runs to 20 residues. Trimming took off 0 bases at V and 1 base at J, with 22 bases between the two ends. Germline CDR1 LNHNV, CDR2 YYDKDF (reference sequence). Full variable domain (rest looked up from reference TRBV15 and TRBJ1-3): DAMVIQNPRYQVTQFGKPVTLSCSQTLNHNVMYWYQQKSSQAPKLLFHYYDKDFNNEADTPDNFQSRRPNTSFCFLDIRSPGLGDTAMYLCATSRDRGQTGLGSGNTIYFGEGSWLTVV.